A selection of T cell receptor beta chains follows, all from one sample in a study of T cells in localized non-small cell lung cancer. Profiled with immunoSEQ multiplex PCR; TCRdb holds only in-frame clones, not every one. Of under 2,000 clones listed, roughly 20% were seen once; the top ten hold about 8.3%. Material: normal lung tissue next to the tumor, obtained before any cancer treatment. The receptors originated from a woman aged 35 to 70 with stage I lung adenocarcinoma. CDR3s include the opening cysteine and the closing phenylalanine or tryptophan. A D gene is named only where the DNA matches it firmly. Rows give clone size only sometimes, using once, few, many, or a class for an expanded clone.

>TRBV19|TRBD2|TRBJ2-3|few
TGTGCCAGTATTGATGGGACTACGACAGATACGCAGTATTTT
CASIDGTTTDTQYF
>TRBV4-1|.|TRBJ1-2|medium-sized
TGCGCCAGCAGCCTCTGGCCGGGAGACCATGGCTACACCTTC
CASSLWPGDHGYTF
>TRBV6-8|TRBD1|TRBJ1-1|few
TGTGCCATCAGAGAAGGGACAGGGTTGGTGAACACTGAAGCTTTCTTT
CAIREGTGLVNTEAFF
>TRBV14|TRBD1|TRBJ1-2|.
TGTGCCAGCAGCCAAGTGGGACAGGGAGGTGGCTACACCTTC
CASSQVGQGGGYTF
>TRBV18|TRBD1|TRBJ1-1|.
TGTGCCAGCTCACGACAGGGTACAGACGAAGCTTTCTTT
CASSRQGTDEAFF
>TRBV28|.|TRBJ2-7|.
TGTGCCAGCAATCCGGGGGGCTCATACGAGCAGTACTTC
CASNPGGSYEQYF
>TRBV19|TRBD2|TRBJ2-7|.
TGTGCCAGTAGTATCAAGCGGGGGGCCAGCGAGCAGTACTTC
CASSIKRGASEQYF
>TRBV6-8|.|TRBJ1-3|.
TGTGCCAGCAGAGACAAATTTGAGCCCCGGGACACCATATATTTT
CASRDKFEPRDTIYF
>TRBV30|.|TRBJ2-7|.
TGTGCCTGGAGTCCCGGGGCTACCTACGAGCAGTACTTC
CAWSPGATYEQYF
>TRBV14|.|TRBJ1-6|.
TGTGCCAGCAGCCGGGAAATCGTGGCACCCCTCCACTTT
CASSREIVAPLHF
>TRBV10-3|TRBD2|TRBJ2-3|few
TGTGCCATCAGTGAAGGGCTAGCGGGGGCTACGCAGTATTTT
CAISEGLAGATQYF
>TRBV11-3|.|TRBJ2-7|.
TGTGCCAGCAGCCCCGACTTGTATGGAGGGGGTTACGAGCAGTACTTC
CASSPDLYGGGYEQYF
>TRBV19|TRBD1|TRBJ2-7|.
TGTGCCAGTAGTATACGGGACAGGGTCGCCGAGCAGTACTTC
CASSIRDRVAEQYF
>TRBV6-8|TRBD2|TRBJ2-2|.
TGTGCCAGCAGTGACAGCGGGGCGGACACCGGGGAGCTGTTTTTT
CASSDSGADTGELFF
>TRBV19|.|TRBJ2-3|.
TGTGCCAGTAGTATCCGAGTGATGGGGGCTCACACAGATACGCAGTATTTT
CASSIRVMGAHTDTQYF
>TRBV6-8|.|TRBJ1-1|few
TGTGCCAGCAGGGTAGGACGGAAGAACACTGAAGCTTTCTTT
CASRVGRKNTEAFF
>TRBV30|TRBD1|TRBJ1-4|.
TGTGCCTGGAGTCGGACAGGGGGGGGTAATGAAAAACTGTTTTTT
CAWSRTGGGNEKLFF
>TRBV11-3|.|TRBJ1-1|few
TGTGCCAGCAGCCGATTGGTCTCTGGGGACGACACTGAAGCTTTCTTT
CASSRLVSGDDTEAFF
>TRBV19|.|TRBJ1-1|few
TGTGCCAGTAATACCGGGGGGATGAACACTGAAGCTTTCTTT
CASNTGGMNTEAFF
>TRBV19|TRBD1|TRBJ1-1|.
TGTGCCAGTAGTTCGGCAGACTGGGGGGACAGGGTTTACACTGAAGCTTTCTTT
CASSSADWGDRVYTEAFF
>TRBV19|TRBD1|TRBJ1-2|.
TGTGCCAGTAGTGCCCGGATGACAGGGGACTATGGCTACACCTTC
CASSARMTGDYGYTF
>TRBV11-3|.|TRBJ2-1|medium-sized
TGTGCCAGCAGTCGAGACAGACTCAGCGATGAGCAGTTCTTC
CASSRDRLSDEQFF
>TRBV18|TRBD1|TRBJ2-3|.
TGTGCCAGCTCACCACCGACAGGGAGTTCGGCAGATACGCAGTATTTT
CASSPPTGSSADTQYF
>TRBV11-3|.|TRBJ1-5|few
TGTGCCAGCAGCTTAGGAGGCGGCAATCAGCCCCAGCATTTT
CASSLGGGNQPQHF
>TRBV11-3|.|TRBJ2-1|.
TGTGCCAGCAGCTTAGGGCCAGTAACCTACAATGAGCAGTTCTTC
CASSLGPVTYNEQFF
>TRBV14|.|TRBJ1-6|few
TGTGCCAGCAGCCTTAGGGGGAACTCACCCCTCCACTTT
CASSLRGNSPLHF
>TRBV6-8|TRBD1|TRBJ1-2|medium-sized
TGTGCCAGCAGTTACTCGAAAAGGACAGGGGTTAACTATGGCTACACCTTC
CASSYSKRTGVNYGYTF
>TRBV28|.|TRBJ2-1|.
TGTGCCAGCAGTTTCCCACAGGACAACAATGAGCAGTTCTTC
CASSFPQDNNEQFF
>TRBV12-5|TRBD2|TRBJ2-2|medium-sized
TGTGCCAGCACCGTTTACGGCCTAACTAGCGGGACCGGGGAGCTGTTTTTT
CASTVYGLTSGTGELFF
>TRBV11-3|.|TRBJ2-1|medium-sized
TGTGCCAGCAGCCAAGGTATCGGGGGCTCCTACAATGAGCAGTTCTTC
CASSQGIGGSYNEQFF
>TRBV14|TRBD1|TRBJ2-7|.
TGTGCCAGCACCCAGGACAGGGATACCTACGAGCAGTACTTC
CASTQDRDTYEQYF
>TRBV18|.|TRBJ1-1|few
TGTGCCAGCTCACCATTGACACAGCTGAACACTGAAGCTTTCTTT
CASSPLTQLNTEAFF
>TRBV4-1|.|TRBJ1-5|.
TGCGCCAGCAGCCAGGGGAGACAGCCCCAGCATTTT
CASSQGRQPQHF
>TRBV11-3|.|TRBJ2-3|few
TGTGCCAGCAGCTGGGGGTACCTAGTCACAGATACGCAGTATTTT
CASSWGYLVTDTQYF
>TRBV2|.|TRBJ1-2|.
TGTGCCAGCAGCCCTAGGGACCGGCGGGGCTATGGCTACACCTTC
CASSPRDRRGYGYTF
>TRBV7-6|.|TRBJ2-2|few
TGTGCTAGCAGCGGGGGACAGCCCACCGGGGAGCTGTTTTTT
CASSGGQPTGELFF
>TRBV18|TRBD1|TRBJ2-7|.
TGTGCCAGCTCACTCTATCCCGGGACAGGGGCCATCGAGCAGTACTTC
CASSLYPGTGAIEQYF
>TRBV6-8|.|TRBJ2-3|.
TGTGCCAGCAGTCAGCTAGGGTCAGATACGCAGTATTTT
CASSQLGSDTQYF
>TRBV9|.|TRBJ2-3|medium-sized
TGTGCCAGCAGTGAGGGGCTGGTTAGCACAGATACGCAGTATTTT
CASSEGLVSTDTQYF
>TRBV6-8|.|TRBJ1-3|few
TGTGCCAGCAGTTACTCCCTTCGAAACACCATATATTTT
CASSYSLRNTIYF
>TRBV6-8|TRBD2|TRBJ2-7|few
TGTGCCAGCAGCCAAGACAGCGGGGGCGAGCAGTACTTC
CASSQDSGGEQYF
>TRBV29-1|TRBD1|TRBJ2-5|.
TGCAGCGTTGTACAGGGGGCGGAGACCCAGTACTTC
CSVVQGAETQYF
>TRBV19|TRBD2|TRBJ2-1|.
TGTGCCAGTAGTATGGCGGCTAGCGGGTACTACAATGAGCAGTTCTTC
CASSMAASGYYNEQFF
>TRBV11-3|.|TRBJ1-1|.
TGTGCCAGCAGCTTGGTACCGGGACCGCGACCAAACACTGAAGCTTTCTTT
CASSLVPGPRPNTEAFF
>TRBV6-8|.|TRBJ2-3|few
TGTGCCAGCAGTTTGGGGGACTTACCCCAGGCGCAGTATTTT
CASSLGDLPQAQYF